This T cell receptor beta chain appears in the sequencing data of a study of CD8 T cells in ankylosing spondylitis. From the 5' RACE reads, TCRdb called clonotypes with MiXCR, one entry per CDR3 protein. The profile shows about 210,000 distinct CDR3 sequences, under 8.5% of them singletons. This clonotype was observed at least ten times. Its antigen remains unknown. Study-wide results and caveats: Matched synovial fluid from ankylosing spondylitis patients was reported to be enriched for disease-linked clones.

V dropped 3 bases and J dropped 4 bases, with 13 bases sitting between them. The CDR3 spans 14 residues. Sequenced input: blood, either unsorted or a sorted T cell fraction (not recorded which). V and J are TRBV12-3 or TRBV12-4 and TRBJ2-7; D gene unclear. This sequence was found in a female donor with ankylosing spondylitis or in good health (not recorded which). CDR3 bases: TGTGCCAGCAGTTTTAAGGGCTTCTATTACGAGCAGTACTTC. It encodes CASSFKGFYYEQYF.